Sequencing of this T cell receptor (beta chain) was carried out in a study of control samples from healthy donors and cancer patients. Clones were sequenced by immunoSEQ multiplex PCR, and TCRdb holds only the in-frame ones, with some missing. The top ten hold approximately 2.9% of the sample, which has tens of thousands of clones, around 84% seen once. The V segment lost 2 bases and the J segment 6 bases; nucleotides outside the gene matches: 2. The CDR3 extends over 14 amino acids. Germline CDR1 SGHAT, CDR2 FQNNGV. This receptor was taken from a woman aged 45 to 65 with lung cancer. Sequenced sample: PBMCs. This chain joins TRBV11-2 and TRBJ1-2, with 11 bases identical to TRBD1. Written as DNA, the CDR3 is TGTGCCAGCAGCTTATGGACAGGGGGCCATGGCTACACCTTC. This codes for CASSLWTGGHGYTF.